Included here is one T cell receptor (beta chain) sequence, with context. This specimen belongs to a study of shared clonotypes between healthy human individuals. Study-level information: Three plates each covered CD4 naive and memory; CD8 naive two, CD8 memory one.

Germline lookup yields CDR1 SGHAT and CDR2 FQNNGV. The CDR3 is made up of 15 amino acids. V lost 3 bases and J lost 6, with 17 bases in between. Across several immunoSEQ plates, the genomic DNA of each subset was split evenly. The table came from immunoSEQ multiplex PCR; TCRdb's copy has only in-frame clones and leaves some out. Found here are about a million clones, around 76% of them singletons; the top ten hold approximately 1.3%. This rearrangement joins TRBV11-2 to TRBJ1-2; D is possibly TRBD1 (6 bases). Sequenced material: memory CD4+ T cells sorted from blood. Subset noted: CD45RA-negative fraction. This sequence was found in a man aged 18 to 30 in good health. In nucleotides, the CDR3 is TGTGCCAGCAGCTTCACCTGGGGGGCTGGAGATGGCTACACCTTC. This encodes CASSFTWGAGDGYTF.